The 29 T cell receptor beta chains presented below share a single source sample, sequenced in a study of blood T cell repertoires in COVID-19. Method: immunoSEQ multiplex PCR; TCRdb's copy keeps in-frame clones and lacks some. Among 190,000 or so clones listed, 94% were seen once. Sequencing was performed on peripheral blood. The receptor set was obtained from a man under 40 with COVID-19, enrolled during active disease.

The V and J genes are TRBV6-5 and TRBJ2-1; 8 bases line up with TRBD2. Germline CDR1 reads MNHEY; CDR2 reads SVGAGI. V shed 7 bases and J 6 bases; nucleotides not matched to a gene: 8. The CDR3 has 14 amino acids. The CDR3 coding sequence is TGTGCCAGCACCGCCGGACTAGCTCTCAATGAGCAGTTCTTC. Amino acids: CASTAGLALNEQFF.

V gene TRBV27 combines with J gene TRBJ2-3; 9 nucleotides match TRBD2. V dropped 5 bases and J dropped 5; count of bases not matched to a gene: 11. The V gene's germline CDR1 is MNHEY and CDR2 SMNVEV (reference sequence). CDR3 size: 16 residues. CDR3 amino acids: CASSNLAGRVVDTQYF. Here the CDR3 DNA reads TGTGCCAGCAGTAACCTAGCGGGGCGAGTTGTAGATACGCAGTATTTT.

This sequence joins TRBV19 and TRBJ1-5; D gene unclear. CDR3 length: 16 amino acids. The germline V gene encodes CDR1 LNHDA and CDR2 SQIVND (reference sequence). The V end was cut by 3 bases, the J end by 2 bases, with 14 bases between. CDR3 nucleotide sequence: TGTGCCAGTAGTATTTTGGCGGGATCCGGCAATCAGCCCCAGCATTTT. Its translation: CASSILAGSGNQPQHF.

The chain joins TRBV6-1 to TRBJ1-4; the D gene is possibly TRBD1 (6 bases). There are 15 residues in the CDR3. The ends were cut back, 1 base at V and 8 bases at J, with 14 bases in the middle. Germline loops: CDR1 MNHNS, CDR2 SASEGT. The CDR3 sequence: CASSEGGGAGEKLFF. The CDR3 bases are TGTGCCAGCAGTGAAGGCGGGGGCGCAGGCGAAAAACTGTTTTTT.

V and J are TRBV30 and TRBJ1-1; the D gene is possibly TRBD1 (6 bases). Germline CDR1 is GTSNPN and CDR2 is SVGIG (reference sequence). CDR3 length: 13 amino acids. V was cut by 1 base and J by 4 bases, with 10 bases left in between. The CDR3 loop reads CAWSGQAGTEAFF. The CDR3 DNA follows: TGTGCCTGGAGTGGACAGGCGGGCACTGAAGCTTTCTTT.

V is TRBV7-9 and J is TRBJ1-1, with 8 bases lining up with TRBD1. Germline lookup yields CDR1 SEHNR and CDR2 FQNEAQ (reference sequence). CDR3 length equals 15 residues. The J segment lost 5 bases and the V segment lost 2 bases, leaving 7 bases of the junction unmatched. Here the CDR3 DNA reads TGTGCCAGCAGCTTATATATCAGGGGGCGAACTGAAGCTTTCTTT. Translating it yields CASSLYIRGRTEAFF.

The count of this clone is one. The rearrangement joins TRBV2 to TRBJ1-1; D might be TRBD1 (6 bases). CDR1 and CDR2 (germline): SNHLY, FYNNEI. Trimming took off 7 bases at V and 0 bases at J, with 15 bases between the two ends. This CDR3 contains 15 residues. CDR3 sequence (DNA): TGTGCCAGCAACCCGACAGGAGACATGAACACTGAAGCTTTCTTT. Its protein product is CASNPTGDMNTEAFF.

This sequence joins TRBV2 and TRBJ1-5; perhaps TRBD1 as D (6 bases). CDR3 length equals 15 residues. Germline V gives CDR1 SNHLY, CDR2 FYNNEI. V dropped 6 bases and J dropped 3 bases, with 15 bases sitting between them. This CDR3 reads CASSGRTEPNQPQHF. CDR3 DNA sequence: TGTGCCAGCAGCGGGAGGACAGAACCCAATCAGCCCCAGCATTTT.

The chain recombines TRBV5-4 with TRBJ2-3; 10 bases align to TRBD2. CDR1 is SGHNT, CDR2 YYREEE, per germline (reference sequence). This CDR3 is 18 amino acids long. V trimming: 4 bases; J trimming: 2 bases; junction bases outside the gene matches: 13. The CDR3 reads CASSPLPGLATDTDTQYF. The CDR3 DNA is TGTGCCAGCAGCCCGTTGCCGGGACTAGCGACCGACACAGATACGCAGTATTTT.

This chain links TRBV6-6 with TRBJ1-6; 9 bases are shared with TRBD1. V lost 5 bases, J lost 6 bases, and 11 bases stayed unmatched. There are 17 residues in the CDR3. Germline lookup yields CDR1 MNHNY and CDR2 SVGAGI (reference sequence). For the CDR3, the DNA is TGTGCCAGCAGTCCAACCTTACAGGGGGCGGTTAATTCACCCCTCCACTTT. It specifies CASSPTLQGAVNSPLHF.

The chain combines TRBV4-1 with TRBJ2-2; TRBD1 aligns across 7 bases. CDR3 size: 15 residues. The germline V gene encodes CDR1 MGHRA and CDR2 YSYEKL. The ends lost 0 bases at V and 8 bases at J; junction bases unmatched: 6. The CDR3 DNA follows: TGCGCCAGCAGCCAAGACCCGACAGGGACGGGGGAGCTGTTTTTT. Amino acids: CASSQDPTGTGELFF.

V usage is TRBV4-1 and J usage is TRBJ1-2, with D perhaps TRBD1 (5 bases). The CDR3 is 16 residues long. Germline V gene sequence: CDR1 MGHRA, CDR2 YSYEKL. V dropped 0 bases and J dropped 4 bases, with 15 bases sitting between them. The CDR3: CASSQDRQTTIYGYTF. The CDR3 DNA follows: TGCGCCAGCAGCCAAGACCGACAGACGACAATCTATGGCTACACCTTC.

The rearrangement uses TRBV28 and TRBJ1-1; a possible D gene is TRBD1 (5 bases). This CDR3 contains 13 residues. The V gene lost 6 bases and the J gene lost 0 bases, with 8 bases spanning the gap. From germline, CDR1 is MDHEN and CDR2 SYDVKM. The CDR3 protein is CASSSTVNTEAFF. The CDR3 DNA is TGTGCCAGCAGCTCGACAGTGAACACTGAAGCTTTCTTT.

The J gene is TRBJ1-2, the V gene TRBV14; D ambiguous. V was pared by 0 bases and J by 8 bases, with 10 bases between. The CDR3 spans 13 residues. The V gene's germline CDR1 is SGHDN and CDR2 FVKESK. This CDR3 reads CASSQDPRNGYTF. As DNA, the CDR3 is TGTGCCAGCAGCCAAGATCCGAGGAACGGCTACACCTTC. The complete variable domain, with remaining parts taken from reference TRBV14 and TRBJ1-2, reads EAGVTQFPSHSVIEKGQTVTLRCDPISGHDNLYWYRRVMGKEIKFLLHFVKESKQDESGMPNNRFLAERTGGTYSTLKVQPAELEDSGVYFCASSQDPRNGYTFGSGTRLTVV.

The chain employs TRBV7-9 and TRBJ1-3; D is unclear. Trimming took 5 bases from V and 0 from J, leaving 14 bases between them. This CDR3 comprises 16 residues. Germline lookup yields CDR1 SEHNR and CDR2 FQNEAQ (reference sequence). In nucleotides, the CDR3 is TGTGCCAGCAGCGACACCGACGTAAGCTCTGGAAACACCATATATTTT. Translation: CASSDTDVSSGNTIYF.

The sample holds one count of this clone. The J gene is TRBJ2-7, the V gene TRBV30; 8 positions match TRBD2. The V segment lost 2 bases and the J segment 5 bases; nucleotides outside the gene matches: 5. This CDR3 spans 13 amino acids. Per germline, CDR1 GTSNPN and CDR2 SVGIG (reference sequence). The CDR3 nucleotides are TGTGCCTGGAGTAGGCGGGGGGCTAACGAGCAGTACTTC. Translated, it gives CAWSRRGANEQYF.

J is TRBJ1-1 and V is TRBV18; D ambiguous. The V gene lost 5 bases and the J gene lost 0 bases, with 13 bases spanning the gap. The CDR3 runs 15 residues. The V gene's germline CDR1 is KGHSH and CDR2 LQKENI. This CDR3 reads CASSKARELNTEAFF. CDR3 DNA: TGTGCCAGCTCAAAGGCGAGGGAATTGAACACTGAAGCTTTCTTT.

This chain uses TRBV7-9 with TRBJ1-4; 12 bases match TRBD1. CDR1 and CDR2 (germline): SEHNR, FQNEAQ (reference sequence). This CDR3 is built from 15 residues. Germline trimming cut 8 bases from V and 3 bases from J; bases unmatched to any gene: 4. The CDR3 loop is CASVGQGASNEKLFF. The CDR3 DNA reads as TGTGCCAGCGTGGGACAGGGGGCATCTAATGAAAAACTGTTTTTT.

The V and J genes are TRBV19 and TRBJ1-3; D gene uncertain. The germline V gene encodes CDR1 LNHDA and CDR2 SQIVND (reference sequence). The CDR3 has 14 amino acids. Trimming took off 3 bases at V and 2 bases at J, with 8 bases between the two ends. Written as DNA, the CDR3 is TGTGCCAGTAGTATTCGAGGGCCTGGAAACACCATATATTTT. Its protein product is CASSIRGPGNTIYF.

This rearrangement joins TRBV19 to TRBJ1-2; TRBD1 matches 8 bases. V dropped 5 bases and J dropped 8; count of bases not matched to a gene: 7. Per the germline V gene, CDR1 is LNHDA and CDR2 is SQIVND (reference sequence). The CDR3 consists of 13 residues. CDR3 sequence (DNA): TGTGCCAGTAGTCAGGGGGCCAGGGGCGGCTACACCTTC. It translates to CASSQGARGGYTF.

The V and J genes are TRBV11-2 and TRBJ2-5, with 15 nucleotides matching TRBD2. Germline values: CDR1 SGHAT, CDR2 FQNNGV. V dropped 1 base and J dropped 5; count of bases not matched to a gene: 5. The CDR3 has 17 amino acids. The CDR3 sequence: CASSLGTSGGAGETQYF. Written as DNA, the CDR3 is TGTGCCAGCAGCTTAGGGACTAGCGGGGGGGCTGGGGAGACCCAGTACTTC.

The genes are TRBV6-5 and TRBJ1-6; D is perhaps TRBD1 (6 bases). This CDR3 has 13 residues. The ends were cut back, 9 bases at V and 9 bases at J, with 15 bases in the middle. In germline, CDR1 is MNHEY, CDR2 SVGAGI. CDR3 residues: CASTTGVASPLHF. DNA of the CDR3: TGTGCCAGTACGACAGGTGTAGCTTCACCCCTCCACTTT.

This clone was counted only a few times. The chain has TRBV19 and TRBJ2-7, with 10 bases fitting TRBD1. V lost 6 bases to trimming and J lost 4 bases; unmatched junction nucleotides: 9. Per germline, CDR1 LNHDA and CDR2 SQIVND (reference sequence). The CDR3 consists of 15 residues. The CDR3, as DNA: TGTGCCAGTAGAGGGGGACAGGGGCCAGGTTACGAGCAGTACTTC. Amino acid sequence: CASRGGQGPGYEQYF.

The chain carries TRBV5-4 and TRBJ2-3; D may be TRBD2 (6 bases). Trimming removed 4 bases from V and 6 bases from J, with 12 bases in between. The V gene's germline CDR1 is SGHNT and CDR2 YYREEE (reference sequence). This CDR3 is built from 13 residues. The CDR3 here is CASSARGYDTQYF. The CDR3 nucleotides read TGTGCCAGCAGCGCCCGGGGGTACGATACGCAGTATTTT.

The V call is TRBV14, the J call TRBJ1-1; tentatively, D is TRBD1 (6 bases). Germline CDR1 is SGHDN and CDR2 is FVKESK. There are 14 residues in the CDR3. Between the trimmed V and J ends, which lost 4 bases and 1 base, there was a span of 10 bases. The CDR3, as DNA: TGTGCCAGCAGCCTTGGGACAAAGAACACTGAAGCTTTCTTT. It translates to CASSLGTKNTEAFF.

The rearrangement links TRBV6-5 to TRBJ1-4; D might be TRBD1 (6 bases). Trimming removed 0 bases at V and 6 bases at J, with 11 bases between. Germline CDR1 and CDR2: MNHEY and SVGAGI. The CDR3 contains 15 residues. This CDR3 reads CASSYSGGRDEKLFF. The CDR3 region has the DNA TGTGCCAGCAGTTACTCGGGGGGGCGTGATGAAAAACTGTTTTTT.

The V call is TRBV11-3, the J call TRBJ1-1; a weak D match, TRBD1 (5 bases). CDR3 size: 14 residues. Germline-derived CDR1 and CDR2 are SGHNT and YENEEA. Between the trimmed V and J ends, which lost 5 bases and 1 base, there was a span of 11 bases. The CDR3 DNA reads TGTGCCAGCAGCCAGGGTGCTGGGAACACTGAAGCTTTCTTT. Translation: CASSQGAGNTEAFF. The complete variable domain, with remaining parts taken from reference TRBV11-3 and TRBJ1-1, reads EAGVVQSPRYKIIEKKQPVAFWCNPISGHNTLYWYLQNLGQGPELLIRYENEEAVDDSQLPKDRFSAERLKGVDSTLKIQPAELGDSAVYLCASSQGAGNTEAFFGQGTRLTVV.

This sequence joins TRBV2 and TRBJ1-2; a weak D match, TRBD1 (6 bases). The CDR3 runs to 15 residues. V shed 5 bases and J shed 3 bases, with 16 bases lying between them. The V gene's germline CDR1 is SNHLY and CDR2 FYNNEI. In DNA, the CDR3 is TGTGCCAGCAGTCGGGACCGACAGGCCGACTATGGCTACACCTTC. Protein: CASSRDRQADYGYTF.

This clone occurred once. The rearrangement uses TRBV9 and TRBJ1-3, with 8 positions matching TRBD1. The CDR3 consists of 15 residues. Germline loops: CDR1 SGDLS, CDR2 YYNGEE. V lost 2 bases and J lost 1; bases outside the gene matches: 2. CDR3 residues: CASSVTGDSGNTIYF. CDR3 bases: TGTGCCAGCAGCGTGACAGGGGATTCTGGAAACACCATATATTTT.